The 27 T cell receptor beta chains below all came from one sample that was sequenced in a study of T cell responses to AZD1222 COVID-19 vaccine. The table came from immunoSEQ multiplex PCR; TCRdb's copy has only in-frame clones and leaves some out. The repertoire holds 130,000 to 150,000 clones, with about nine tenths as singletons. Sequences were derived from peripheral blood, sampled on day 0 of AZD1222 vaccination. The receptors shown here come from an adult in good health.

The chain combines TRBV6-5 with TRBJ2-1; a possible D gene is TRBD1 (6 bases). CDR3 length: 15 amino acids. The germline V and J ends were trimmed by 8 bases and 3 bases, with 17 bases remaining between them. Germline CDR1 reads MNHEY; CDR2 reads SVGAGI. The chain's CDR3 is CASRTRDTHYNEQFF. The CDR3 nucleotides are TGTGCCAGCCGGACCCGGGACACCCACTACAATGAGCAGTTCTTC.

The chain is built from TRBV28 and TRBJ2-4; 9 nucleotides match TRBD1. J was trimmed by 4 bases and V by 6 bases; bases with no gene match: 7. CDR1 and CDR2 (germline): MDHEN, SYDVKM. The CDR3 consists of 15 residues. Here the CDR3 DNA reads TGTGCCAGCAGAAGCGCCGGGACAGGGAAAAACATTCAGTACTTC. As protein: CASRSAGTGKNIQYF.

The chain is built from TRBV9 and TRBJ1-2; 12 bases are shared with TRBD1. With 6 bases clipped from V and 6 bases from J, the junction kept 9 bases outside the gene matches. Germline V gene sequence: CDR1 SGDLS, CDR2 YYNGEE. CDR3 length: 15 residues. The chain's CDR3 is CASTYLGQGANGYTF. CDR3 DNA: TGTGCCAGCACCTACCTGGGACAGGGGGCTAATGGCTACACCTTC.

This chain joins TRBV9 and TRBJ1-5, with D maybe TRBD1 (6 bases). The CDR3 contains 16 residues. V was cut by 0 bases and J by 7 bases, with 17 bases left in between. In germline, CDR1 is SGDLS, CDR2 YYNGEE. CDR3 in DNA: TGTGCCAGCAGCGTAGACGCAGGGGTCCCCGGGCAGCCCCAGCATTTT. Protein: CASSVDAGVPGQPQHF.

The chain carries TRBV28 and TRBJ2-3; D uncertain. Germline lookup yields CDR1 MDHEN and CDR2 SYDVKM. Trimming cost V 8 bases and J 6 bases, with 9 bases left between them. CDR3 length: 11 amino acids. The CDR3 DNA reads as TGTGCCAGCGGCATTGGCGATACGCAGTATTTT. It codes for CASGIGDTQYF.

This sequence joins TRBV6-6 and TRBJ2-1; the D gene is possibly TRBD1 (5 bases). CDR3 length equals 13 residues. The V end was cut by 7 bases, the J end by 0 bases, with 7 bases between. The germline V gene encodes CDR1 MNHNY and CDR2 SVGAGI (reference sequence). The CDR3 loop is CASNGASYNEQFF. The CDR3 nucleotides are TGTGCCAGCAATGGGGCCTCCTACAATGAGCAGTTCTTC.

The genes are TRBV5-5 and TRBJ2-1; 7 positions match TRBD1. The germline CDR1 and CDR2 sequences are SGHKS and YYEKEE (reference sequence). The CDR3 totals 16 residues. J lost 7 bases, V lost 1 base, and 11 bases had no gene match. CDR3 DNA: TGTGCCAGCAGCTTGAGGGGTAAGGACAGGTCAAATGAGCAGTTCTTC. It codes for CASSLRGKDRSNEQFF.

This chain connects TRBV7-2 to TRBJ2-5; D not certain. V was clipped by 0 bases and J by 4 bases, with 9 bases between them. The germline gives CDR1 SGHTA, CDR2 FQGNSA. The CDR3 length is 14 residues. In DNA form, the CDR3 reads TGTGCCAGCAGCTTAGCAGGGTCCCGAGAGACCCAGTACTTC. This codes for CASSLAGSRETQYF.

This chain links TRBV11-3 with TRBJ1-3; D might be TRBD1 (5 bases). The CDR3 loop spans 16 amino acids. Trimming removed 5 bases from V and 4 bases from J, with 18 bases in between. Germline V lookup: CDR1 SGHNT, CDR2 YENEEA. CDR3 coding DNA: TGTGCCAGCAGCCCTCGGACATATTCAGCGGGAAACACCATATATTTT. Residues: CASSPRTYSAGNTIYF. The whole variable domain, filled in from reference TRBV11-3 and TRBJ1-3, reads EAGVVQSPRYKIIEKKQPVAFWCNPISGHNTLYWYLQNLGQGPELLIRYENEEAVDDSQLPKDRFSAERLKGVDSTLKIQPAELGDSAVYLCASSPRTYSAGNTIYFGEGSWLTVV.

This clone appeared once. The J gene is TRBJ2-7, the V gene TRBV10-3; 7 nucleotides line up with TRBD1. The germline gives CDR1 ENHRY, CDR2 SYGVKD. This CDR3 has 13 amino acids. The junction had 7 bases not matched to a gene; V was cut back by 6 bases and J by 5 bases. The CDR3 bases are TGTGCCATCAGCCTGACAGGGTTCGACGAGCAGTACTTC. Encoded protein: CAISLTGFDEQYF.

The CDR3 region has the DNA TGCGCCAGCAGCTCCCAGACAGTCTCTGGGGCCAACGTCCTGACTTTC. Protein: CASSSQTVSGANVLTF. The chain recombines TRBV5-1 with TRBJ2-6; TRBD1 might be the D (5 bases). The V end lost 3 bases, the J end lost 0 bases, and 10 bases lay between the germline ends. CDR3 length: 16 residues. CDR1 is SGHRS and CDR2 is YFSETQ in the germline V gene.

The chain has TRBV6-2 or TRBV6-3 and TRBJ1-5; TRBD1 is a possible D gene (5 bases). Germline values: CDR1 MNHEY, CDR2 SVGEGT. This CDR3 is 13 amino acids long. The ends were cut back, 5 bases at V and 8 bases at J, with 13 bases in the middle. For the CDR3, the DNA is TGTGCCAGCAGTCCCGGGACGGGAGAGCCCCAGCATTTT. Encoded protein: CASSPGTGEPQHF.

V and J are TRBV5-1 and TRBJ1-2; a possible D gene is TRBD1 (5 bases). The CDR3 extends over 14 amino acids. Trimming stripped 3 bases from V and 1 base from J, with 10 bases between. Germline V CDR1 and CDR2: SGHRS, YFSETQ. The CDR3 DNA sequence: TGCGCCAGCAGCTCCGAGGGGCTTAACTATGGCTACACCTTC. It encodes CASSSEGLNYGYTF.

This clone was recorded only once. The chain employs TRBV24-1 and TRBJ2-1; 9 bases are a match to TRBD1. In germline, CDR1 is KGHDR, CDR2 SFDVKD. Trimming took 1 base from V and 6 from J; bases not matched to a gene: 6. The CDR3 runs 16 residues. The CDR3 is CATSDFTGQGTNEQFF. CDR3 in DNA: TGTGCCACCAGTGATTTCACCGGACAGGGGACCAATGAGCAGTTCTTC.

The chain employs TRBV5-1 and TRBJ2-7, with D possibly matching TRBD2 (6 bases). The CDR3 is 14 residues long. CDR1 is SGHRS and CDR2 is YFSETQ in the germline V gene. The ends were cut back, 6 bases at V and 6 bases at J, with 19 bases in the middle. CDR3 nucleotides: TGCGCCAGCACCCGGGACTTGGGTTGGGGCGAGCAGTACTTC. Residues: CASTRDLGWGEQYF.

The CDR3 DNA reads TGCGCCAGCCGACTAGGACAGGGGGCAGGATATGGCTACACCTTC. Encoded protein: CASRLGQGAGYGYTF. The chain employs TRBV5-1 and TRBJ1-2; TRBD1 matches at 11 bases. V gave up 7 bases and J gave up 5 bases; unmatched junction bases: 10. The germline CDR1 and CDR2 sequences are SGHRS and YFSETQ. The length of the CDR3 is 15 residues. Variable domain in full (rest from reference TRBV5-1 and TRBJ1-2): KAGVTQTPRYLIKTRGQQVTLSCSPISGHRSVSWYQQTPGQGLQFLFEYFSETQRNKGNFPGRFSGRQFSNSRSEMNVSTLELGDSALYLCASRLGQGAGYGYTFGSGTRLTVV.

The V call is TRBV19, the J call TRBJ1-2; tentative D call: TRBD1 (5 bases). The CDR3 contains 17 residues. Looked up from germline, CDR1 is LNHDA and CDR2 is SQIVND (reference sequence). V lost 5 bases and J 8 bases, leaving 27 bases between the germline ends. CDR3 nucleotides: TGTGCCAGTAGTTTGCGCACCGGGACGGGAACCGCCCTAGGCTACACCTTC. This gives the protein CASSLRTGTGTALGYTF.

To note about this clone: One end of the junction is discordant with germline, which a read error may explain. The chain has TRBV6-6 and TRBJ2-7; no clear D. The CDR3 is 15 amino acids. Germline-derived CDR1 and CDR2 are MNHNY and SVGAGI (reference sequence). The CDR3 region is CASSYPDSLPPRLDF. CDR3 coding DNA: TGTGCCAGCAGTTACCCCGACTCGCTCCCACCGAGGTTAGACTTC.

V usage is TRBV3-1 (or the pseudogene TRBV3-2) and J usage is TRBJ1-5; weak D call: TRBD1 (5 bases). The CDR3 spans 18 residues. The germline V gene has CDR1 LGHDT and CDR2 YNNKEL (reference sequence). Between the trimmed V and J ends, which lost 0 bases and 4 bases, there was a span of 19 bases. The CDR3 spells CASSQEGEAGQRNQPQHF. The CDR3 coding sequence is TGTGCCAGCAGCCAAGAAGGGGAGGCAGGGCAAAGGAATCAGCCCCAGCATTTT.

The CDR3 reads CSVAGRASYEQYF. CDR3 bases: TGCAGCGTTGCGGGCAGGGCCTCCTACGAGCAGTACTTC. The chain carries TRBV29-1 and TRBJ2-7, with D perhaps matching TRBD1 (5 bases). V lost 4 bases and J 0 bases, leaving 10 bases between the germline ends. Germline V CDR1 and CDR2: SQVTM, ANQGSEA. The CDR3 length is 13 residues.

V usage is TRBV4-3 and J usage is TRBJ2-1; 9 nucleotides agree with TRBD1. Germline V gene lookup returns CDR1 LGHNA and CDR2 YSLEER. The CDR3 length is 15 residues. V shed 4 bases, J shed 5 bases, and the junction held 6 bases outside the gene matches. The CDR3 region has the DNA TGCGCCAGCAGCCGAGTGACAGGGGGAAACAATGAGCAGTTCTTC. Encoded protein: CASSRVTGGNNEQFF.

This rearrangement joins TRBV18 to TRBJ2-7; D is unclear. Germline values: CDR1 KGHSH, CDR2 LQKENI. V shed 3 bases and J shed 0 bases, with 9 bases lying between them. The CDR3 is 14 residues long. The CDR3 protein is CASSPPSSSYEQYF. The CDR3 region has the DNA TGTGCCAGCTCACCTCCCAGCAGCTCCTACGAGCAGTACTTC.

The chain joins TRBV28 to TRBJ2-6; D unclear. With 5 bases removed from V and 4 bases from J, the gap between germline ends came to 6 bases. CDR1 and CDR2 from the germline V gene are MDHEN and SYDVKM. The CDR3 is made up of 13 amino acids. DNA of the CDR3: TGTGCCAGCAGTCCTTCAGGGGCCAACGTCCTGACTTTC. It translates to CASSPSGANVLTF.

This chain uses TRBV6-6 with TRBJ1-6; D is ambiguous. From germline, CDR1 is MNHNY and CDR2 SVGAGI (reference sequence). V was shortened by 7 bases and J by 8 bases, with 18 bases between the two germline ends. The CDR3 length is 15 residues. The CDR3 DNA sequence: TGTGCCAGCACCTCGAGGCGGGTCGTCGATTCACCCCTCCACTTT. Translating it yields CASTSRRVVDSPLHF.

V and J are TRBV4-3 and TRBJ1-5; D remains unclear. Germline CDR1 is LGHNA and CDR2 is YSLEER. CDR3 size: 13 residues. V dropped 0 bases and J dropped 9 bases, with 9 bases sitting between them. This CDR3 is CASSQDLSRPQHF. CDR3 in DNA: TGCGCCAGCAGCCAAGATCTCTCCCGGCCCCAGCATTTT.

The rearrangement links TRBV9 to TRBJ2-2; D might be TRBD2 (7 bases). The CDR3 consists of 16 residues. Germline CDR1 reads SGDLS; CDR2 reads YYNGEE. V gave up 0 bases and J gave up 4 bases, with 13 bases separating them. CDR3 nucleotide sequence: TGTGCCAGCAGCGTAGCTATGGGGGGGCGCACCGGGGAGCTGTTTTTT. It translates to CASSVAMGGRTGELFF.

The chain employs TRBV4-3 and TRBJ2-2; D not resolved. Germline CDR1 LGHNA, CDR2 YSLEER. The CDR3 covers 13 residues. Trimming left V 1 base short and J 5 bases short, with 5 bases between. The chain's CDR3 is CASSQARTGELFF. The CDR3 DNA reads TGCGCCAGCAGCCAAGCGAGGACCGGGGAGCTGTTTTTT.